The clone carrying this TCR beta chain has just one count. Sequencing was performed with immunoSEQ multiplex PCR; in TCRdb, only in-frame clones are kept and a portion is missing. The top ten hold roughly 1.2% of the sample, which has around 50,000 clones, approximately 91% seen once. The CDR3 has 17 residues. With 5 bases clipped from V and 1 base from J, the junction kept 7 bases outside the gene matches. The germline V gene has CDR1 LNHDA and CDR2 SQIVND (reference sequence). The data are from a study of T cell changes during pregnancy in multiple sclerosis. V gene TRBV19 combines with J gene TRBJ2-1; TRBD2 matches at 11 bases. The clonotype comes from a female donor in good health, enrolled as a control in a pregnancy study. Sequenced here: peripheral blood, sampled after pregnancy. The CDR3 is CASSDQLAGVSYNEQFF. The CDR3 DNA is TGTGCCAGTAGTGACCAACTAGCGGGAGTATCCTACAATGAGCAGTTCTTC.